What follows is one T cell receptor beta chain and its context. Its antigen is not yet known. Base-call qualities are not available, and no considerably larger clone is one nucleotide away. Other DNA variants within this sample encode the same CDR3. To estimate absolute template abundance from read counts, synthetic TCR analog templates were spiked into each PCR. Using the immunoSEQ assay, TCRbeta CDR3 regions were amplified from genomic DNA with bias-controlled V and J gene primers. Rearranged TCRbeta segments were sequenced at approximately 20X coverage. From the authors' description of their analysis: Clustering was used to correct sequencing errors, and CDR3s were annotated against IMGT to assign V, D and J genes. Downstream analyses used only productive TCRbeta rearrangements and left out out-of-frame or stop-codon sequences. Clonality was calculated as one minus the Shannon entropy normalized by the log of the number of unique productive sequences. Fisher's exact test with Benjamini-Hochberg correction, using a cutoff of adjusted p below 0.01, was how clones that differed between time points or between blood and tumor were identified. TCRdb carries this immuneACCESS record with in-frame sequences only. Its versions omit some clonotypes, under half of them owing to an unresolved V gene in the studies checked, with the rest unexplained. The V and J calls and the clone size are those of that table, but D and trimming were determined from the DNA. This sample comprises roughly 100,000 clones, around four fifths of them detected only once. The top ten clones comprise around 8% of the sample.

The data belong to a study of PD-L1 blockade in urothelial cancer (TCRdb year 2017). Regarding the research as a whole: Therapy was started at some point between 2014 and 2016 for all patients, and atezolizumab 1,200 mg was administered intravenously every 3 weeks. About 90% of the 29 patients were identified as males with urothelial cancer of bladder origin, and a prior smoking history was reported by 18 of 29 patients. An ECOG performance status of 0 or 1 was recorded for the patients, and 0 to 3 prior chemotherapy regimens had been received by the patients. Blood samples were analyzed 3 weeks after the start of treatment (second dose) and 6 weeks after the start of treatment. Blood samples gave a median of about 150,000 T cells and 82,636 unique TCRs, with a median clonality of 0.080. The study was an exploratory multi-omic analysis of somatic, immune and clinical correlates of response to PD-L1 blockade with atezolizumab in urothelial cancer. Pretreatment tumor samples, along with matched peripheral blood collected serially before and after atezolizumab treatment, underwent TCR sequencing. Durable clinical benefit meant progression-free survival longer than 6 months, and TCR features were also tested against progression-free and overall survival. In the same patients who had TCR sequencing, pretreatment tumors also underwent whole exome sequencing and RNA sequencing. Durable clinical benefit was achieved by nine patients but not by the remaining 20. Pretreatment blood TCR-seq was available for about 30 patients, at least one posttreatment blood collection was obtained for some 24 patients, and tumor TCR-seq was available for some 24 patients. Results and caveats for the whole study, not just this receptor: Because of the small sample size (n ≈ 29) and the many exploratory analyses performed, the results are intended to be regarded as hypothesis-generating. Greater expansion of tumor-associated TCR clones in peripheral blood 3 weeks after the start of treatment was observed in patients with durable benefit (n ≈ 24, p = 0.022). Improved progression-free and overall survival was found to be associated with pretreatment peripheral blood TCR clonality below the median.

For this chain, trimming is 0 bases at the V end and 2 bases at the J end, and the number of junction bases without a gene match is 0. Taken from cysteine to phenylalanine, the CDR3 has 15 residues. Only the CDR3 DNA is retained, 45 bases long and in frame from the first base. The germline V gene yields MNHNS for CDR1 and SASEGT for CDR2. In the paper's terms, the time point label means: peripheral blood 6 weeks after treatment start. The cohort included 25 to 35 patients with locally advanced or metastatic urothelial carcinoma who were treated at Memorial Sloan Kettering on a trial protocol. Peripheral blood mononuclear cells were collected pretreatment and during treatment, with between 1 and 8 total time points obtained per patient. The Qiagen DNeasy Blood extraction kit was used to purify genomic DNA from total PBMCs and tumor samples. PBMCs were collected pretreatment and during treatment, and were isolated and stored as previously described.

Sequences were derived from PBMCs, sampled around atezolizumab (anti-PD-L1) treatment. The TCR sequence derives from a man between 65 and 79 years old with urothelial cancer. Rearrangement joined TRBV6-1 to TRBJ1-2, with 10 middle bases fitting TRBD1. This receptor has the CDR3 CASSEAGQGNYGYTF. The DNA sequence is TGTGCCAGCAGTGAAGCGGGACAGGGGAACTATGGCTACACCTTC.